A single T cell receptor beta chain is shown here with its context. Its target antigen remains unknown. Per-base quality was not reported, and no clone a single base away is much larger than it. The treatment or condition label corresponds to: in vitro stimulation with specific CMV peptide epitopes to enrich CMV-specific T cells. These data originate in a study of T cell repertoires in cytomegalovirus infection (dated by TCRdb to between 2018 and 2021). As for the study more broadly: The peptide stimulations were aimed at well-studied HLA-B-restricted epitopes as well as recently identified HLA-C-restricted CMV epitopes, whose presentation resists viral immunomodulation. Because public TCR beta signatures pointed to carriage of CMV infection together with the matching HLA type, the HLA type of each donor mattered for the analysis.

The reads were generated on an Illumina HiSeq 1500. The public sequencing data were trimmed at Q25 with fastp and processed into clonotypes with MiXCR by TCRdb, which kept only in-frame beta chains. Entries that share a CDR3 protein sequence are merged under the most common genes and DNA. The table for this sample lists about 280,000 distinct CDR3 sequences; about 20% of them were counted only once. The top ten clones comprise 15% to 20% of the sample. CDR1 and CDR2 are drawn from the germline V gene: LGHNA, YNFKEQ. V is clipped by 0 bases and J by 5 bases, and the sequence between their germline boundaries is 13 bases long. There are 15 amino acids in the CDR3, from cysteine to phenylalanine inclusive. CDR3 DNA only is kept here, 45 bases in frame from base 1. General study outcomes and caveats: The ex vivo response was dominated by HLA-C-restricted CMV-specific TCR beta clonotypes, which also provided the single most frequent clonotype in two of eight donors. Carriers of CMV infection plus the relevant HLA type were discriminated by the cumulative frequency of public TCR beta family members in the study cohort and in an independent roughly 320-donor cohort.

Source: cultured PBMCs, taken from culture after CMV antigen stimulation. The clonotype comes from a human donor in good health (CMV status not recorded). Some clones in this sample may be carry-over from other donors' samples. The rearrangement combines TRBV4-2 with TRBJ1-2; the D gene cannot be resolved reliably. In nucleotides, the sequence is TGTGCCAGCAGCCAAGACGGGGATGGGCCTTATGGCTACACCTTC. Its coded protein is CASSQDGDGPYGYTF.